This T cell receptor (beta chain) originates from a study of T cells expressing NK-cell markers. Background on the study: HCMV serostatus: seven of eight sequenced donors positive, one negative. General observations from the study: A few donors likewise had their CD3+CD56-NKG2C+ fraction led by these clonotypes. Six or seven donors carried dominant NKG2C+ clonotypes that made up about 1.0-7.0% of their CD8+ T cells. Nothing established the HCMV specificity of expanded NKG2C+ T cell clones.

TCRdb re-called the 5' RACE reads and shows each CDR3 protein once, DNA omitted. The repertoire table contains roughly 390,000 distinct CDR3 sequences. Germline CDR1 SGHVS, CDR2 FNYEAQ. The CDR3 has 16 amino acids. Of note for this clonotype: Its antigen is not known.

The sample taken for sequencing was blood T cells: a sorted CD56 or NKG2C T cell subset, CD4+ or CD8+ T cells, or bulk PBMC T cells (not recorded which). The receptor was derived from a man aged 18-75 years in good health. This chain uses TRBV7-6 with TRBJ2-1; the D gene TCRdb calls, TRBD2, cannot be checked with no DNA. The CDR3 reads CASSPLAAPSYNEQFF.